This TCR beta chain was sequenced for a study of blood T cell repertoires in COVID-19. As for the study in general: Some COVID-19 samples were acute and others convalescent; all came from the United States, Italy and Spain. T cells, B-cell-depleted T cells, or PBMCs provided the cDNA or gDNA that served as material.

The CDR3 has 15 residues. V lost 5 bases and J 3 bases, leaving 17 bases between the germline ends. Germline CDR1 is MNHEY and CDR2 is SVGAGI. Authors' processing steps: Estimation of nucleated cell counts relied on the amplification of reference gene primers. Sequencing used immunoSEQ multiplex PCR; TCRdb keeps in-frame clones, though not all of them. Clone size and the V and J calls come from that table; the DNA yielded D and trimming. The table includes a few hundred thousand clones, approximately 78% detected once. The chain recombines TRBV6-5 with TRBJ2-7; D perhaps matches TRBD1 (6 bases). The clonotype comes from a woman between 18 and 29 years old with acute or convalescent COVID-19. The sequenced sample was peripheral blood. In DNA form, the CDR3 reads TGTGCCAGCAGTCCACAGGGCACTATTTACTACGAGCAGTACTTC. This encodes CASSPQGTIYYEQYF.